This is a list of T cell receptor beta chains from one sample in a study of blood T cell repertoires in COVID-19. Profiled with immunoSEQ multiplex PCR; TCRdb holds only in-frame clones, not every one. The profile shows 210,000 or so clones, more than 70% of them singletons. The specimen was PBMCs or T cells enriched from blood (not recorded which). The receptors were gathered from a man under 40 with acute COVID-19. CDR3s include the opening cysteine and the closing phenylalanine or tryptophan. The D gene is left open where the match is weak. Some rows mark clone size as missing; the rest say once, few, many or name a class of expanded clone.

D gene | J gene | V gene | clone size | CDR3 DNA | CDR3 protein
TRBD1 | TRBJ2-6 | TRBV6-1 | once | TGTGCCAGCAGTGAACTGGGACAGGGGAGAGTCGGGGCCAACGTCCTGACTTTC | CASSELGQGRVGANVLTF
- | TRBJ2-7 | TRBV12-3/TRBV12-4 | - | TGTGCCAGCAGTTGGTGGGGAGCCTACGAGCAGTACTTC | CASSWWGAYEQYF
TRBD1 | TRBJ2-3 | TRBV28 | - | TGTGCCAGCCCCCCCAATGCTGGGACAGGGATTACAGATACGCAGTATTTT | CASPPNAGTGITDTQYF
- | TRBJ1-6 | TRBV19 | - | TGTGCCAGTAGTACACCGCCCCCCCCAGGGACCTATAATTCACCCCTCCACTTT | CASSTPPPPGTYNSPLHF
- | TRBJ1-1 | TRBV19 | - | TGTGCCAGCCTCAGTCGAGGGACACACACTGAAGCTTTCTTT | CASLSRGTHTEAFF
- | TRBJ1-5 | TRBV5-1 | once | TGCGCCAGCAGCTGGGGTGTGGGCGGGAGCAATCAGCCCCAGCATTTT | CASSWGVGGSNQPQHF
- | TRBJ1-6 | TRBV6-2/TRBV6-3 | once | TGTGCCAGCAGTTACTCGATGTTGACGGGATATAATTCACCCCTCCACTTT | CASSYSMLTGYNSPLHF
- | TRBJ2-4 | TRBV11-2 | - | TGTGCCAGCAGCTTAGACTCGGGCCAGGGGAACATTCAGTACTTC | CASSLDSGQGNIQYF
- | TRBJ2-1 | TRBV27 | - | TGTGCCAGCAGCAATCCAGGGTACAATGAGCAGTTCTTC | CASSNPGYNEQFF
TRBD1 | TRBJ1-5 | TRBV6-5 | - | TGTGCCAGCAGAACAGGGGGCATCAGTCAGCCCCAGCATTTT | CASRTGGISQPQHF
- | TRBJ1-2 | TRBV14 | - | TGTGCCAGCAGCCTCGGGTCTTACTATGGCTACACCTTC | CASSLGSYYGYTF
TRBD1 | TRBJ1-2 | TRBV5-4 | - | TGTGCCAGCAGCTTAGGGGGCGGCTATGGCTACACCTTC | CASSLGGGYGYTF
- | TRBJ1-1 | TRBV5-1 | - | TGCGCCAGCAGCTTGTCGGGTTGGACTGAAGCTTTCTTT | CASSLSGWTEAFF
TRBD2 | TRBJ2-1 | TRBV3-1/TRBV3-2 | - | TGTGCCAGCAGCCCTAGGCGGGGGGGCGTGAATGAGCAGTTCTTC | CASSPRRGGVNEQFF
- | TRBJ2-7 | TRBV29-1 | - | TGCAGCGTTGAAGATCTATCATACGAGCAGTACTTC | CSVEDLSYEQYF
TRBD1 | TRBJ2-7 | TRBV11-2 | few | TGTGCCAGCAGCCCGAGGGACAGGGAGGGCGAGCAGTACTTC | CASSPRDREGEQYF
TRBD1 | TRBJ1-1 | TRBV3-1/TRBV3-2 | - | TGTGCCAGCAGCCAAGTAGGGACAGGGGGAGATGAAGCTTTCTTT | CASSQVGTGGDEAFF
TRBD2 | TRBJ2-4 | TRBV7-9 | - | TGTGCCAGCAGCTTAAGTAGCGGGGGGGCCTTAAGCAAAAACATTCAGTACTTC | CASSLSSGGALSKNIQYF
TRBD1 | TRBJ2-2 | TRBV9 | - | TGTGCCAGCAGCACCCGACAGGGATATAGGCGGGACACCGGGGAGCTGTTTTTT | CASSTRQGYRRDTGELFF
TRBD1 | TRBJ1-1 | TRBV4-1 | - | TGCGCCAGCAGCCAAATTCAGCCCAGGGGGGAAGGCTATGACACTGAAGCTTTCTTT | CASSQIQPRGEGYDTEAFF
- | TRBJ1-6 | TRBV30 | - | TGTGCCTGGAGTGCCCGCAGGGGCAATTCACCCCTCCACTTT | CAWSARRGNSPLHF
- | TRBJ2-7 | TRBV6-1 | - | TGTGCCAGCAGTGACCTGACAGTGGGTGGATACGAGCAGTACTTC | CASSDLTVGGYEQYF
- | TRBJ1-2 | TRBV5-6 | - | TGTGCCAGCAGCTTGGGAAGAGGGTACTATGGCTACACCTTC | CASSLGRGYYGYTF
- | TRBJ1-5 | TRBV4-1 | - | TGCGCCAGCAGCCAAGAAGACCCGTTCGGGTCATTAAGTCAGCCCCAGCATTTT | CASSQEDPFGSLSQPQHF
TRBD2 | TRBJ2-3 | TRBV6-6 | few | TGTGCCAGCAGCCGACGGAAAAAAGCGGGGACTACTAGCACAGATACGCAGTATTTT | CASSRRKKAGTTSTDTQYF
TRBD1 | TRBJ1-5 | TRBV5-4 | - | TGTGCCAGCAGCTTGGGGGGGACAGGGGATCAGCCCCAGCATTTT | CASSLGGTGDQPQHF
TRBD1 | TRBJ2-3 | TRBV4-1 | once | TGCGCCAGCAGCCACTCGGACAGGGTAGCCGATACGCAGTATTTT | CASSHSDRVADTQYF
- | TRBJ1-1 | TRBV3-1/TRBV3-2 | - | TGTGCCAGCAGCCTACAGGGCAGCACCACTGAAGCTTTCTTT | CASSLQGSTTEAFF
TRBD1 | TRBJ1-1 | TRBV2 | once | TGTGCCAGCAGGGGGACAGGGGGCGCCTATCGGAACACTGAAGCTTTCTTT | CASRGTGGAYRNTEAFF
- | TRBJ1-5 | TRBV7-9 | - | TGTGCCAGCAGCTTAGGGGAGCTACATTCAAGCAATCAGCCCCAGCATTTT | CASSLGELHSSNQPQHF
TRBD1 | TRBJ1-4 | TRBV6-1 | - | TGTGCCAGCAGTGACCCCCGGACAGGGTTCGGAAAACTGTTTTTT | CASSDPRTGFGKLFF
TRBD1 | TRBJ1-1 | TRBV6-1 | - | TGTGCCAGCAGTGAAGATAGCAGGGGGCTCACTGAAGCTTTCTTT | CASSEDSRGLTEAFF
- | TRBJ1-1 | TRBV28 | once | TGTGCCAGCGGGTACAGGTGGGAAGCTTTCTTT | CASGYRWEAFF
- | TRBJ1-3 | TRBV5-5 | - | TGTGCCAGCAGCTTGGGTGTGACGGGGGGAAACACCATATATTTT | CASSLGVTGGNTIYF
- | TRBJ1-4 | TRBV28 | once | TGTGCCACCAGGTGGACAGTGCAACTGTTTTTT | CATRWTVQLFF
- | TRBJ1-1 | TRBV7-3 | few | TGTGCCAGCAGCTTACCCAGGAGGGTCGCTGAAGCTTTCTTT | CASSLPRRVAEAFF
TRBD2 | TRBJ2-5 | TRBV28 | - | TGTGCCAGCAGTTTAGGGGGGAGGGGTGCCCCTGTGTCCCAGTACTTC | CASSLGGRGAPVSQYF
TRBD1 | TRBJ1-1 | TRBV27 | - | TGTGCCAGCAGTTCCCCCCCATGGACAGGGCTCACTGAAGCTTTCTTT | CASSSPPWTGLTEAFF
TRBD1 | TRBJ1-2 | TRBV3-1/TRBV3-2 | - | TGTGCCAGCAGCCACCGGACAGGGGCCGGCTACACCTTC | CASSHRTGAGYTF
TRBD2 | TRBJ2-3 | TRBV5-4 | - | TGTGCCAGCTCCAACGAGCTAGCGGGGATAGATACGCAGTATTTT | CASSNELAGIDTQYF
TRBD1 | TRBJ1-6 | TRBV2 | - | TGTGCCAGCAGTGAGCCCCAGGGGGCGCTTTGGTCACCCCTCCACTTT | CASSEPQGALWSPLHF
- | TRBJ1-1 | TRBV6-5 | - | TGTGCCAGTAGATCAGGTAGCACTGAAGCTTTCTTT | CASRSGSTEAFF
- | TRBJ1-4 | TRBV19 | - | TGTGCCAGTAGACGGGGAACTAATGAAAAACTGTTTTTT | CASRRGTNEKLFF
- | TRBJ1-4 | TRBV18 | - | TGTGCCAGCTCCCTAGACAGCCGCTTTGAAAAACTGTTTTTT | CASSLDSRFEKLFF
- | TRBJ2-3 | TRBV9 | - | TGTGCCAGCAGCGTAGAGGGGATTGGGCCCACAGATACGCAGTATTTT | CASSVEGIGPTDTQYF
- | TRBJ1-2 | TRBV21-1 | - | TGTGCCAGCAGCAAAGACTACAGGGCTTTCCATGGCTACACCTTC | CASSKDYRAFHGYTF
- | TRBJ1-1 | TRBV19 | - | TGTGCCAGTAGTTCCCCCCTGAGGGTTGTGAACACTGAAGCTTTCTTT | CASSSPLRVVNTEAFF
TRBD1 | TRBJ1-6 | TRBV4-1 | - | TGCGCCAGCAGCCAAGTGGTGTCAGGGGGAAATTCACCCCTCCACTTT | CASSQVVSGGNSPLHF
- | TRBJ2-2 | TRBV3-1/TRBV3-2 | - | TGTGCCAGCAGCCAAGCCGGGCGGGTGAACACCGGGGAGCTGTTTTTT | CASSQAGRVNTGELFF
TRBD1 | TRBJ1-6 | TRBV10-1 | - | TGCGCCAGCAGAGGGGACAGGGGATATAATTCACCCCTCCACTTT | CASRGDRGYNSPLHF
TRBD1 | TRBJ1-6 | TRBV28 | - | TGTGCCAGCAGCCCGGGACAGGGATCTTCACCCCTCCACTTT | CASSPGQGSSPLHF
TRBD2 | TRBJ2-3 | TRBV7-3 | - | TGTGCCAGCAGCCCCGACCGACTAACGGGGGGAGGGAATACGCAGTATTTT | CASSPDRLTGGGNTQYF
- | TRBJ1-4 | TRBV24-1 | - | TGTGCCACCAGTGACGGTGGATGGGGGGCAACTAATGAAAAACTGTTTTTT | CATSDGGWGATNEKLFF
TRBD1 | TRBJ1-2 | TRBV7-9 | - | TGTGCCAGCAGCCAGACAGGGGGAGTCTATGGCTACACCTTC | CASSQTGGVYGYTF
TRBD1 | TRBJ1-1 | TRBV9 | - | TGTGCCAGCAGCGTAGTAGGGGGCGCCATCGCTGAAGCTTTCTTT | CASSVVGGAIAEAFF
- | TRBJ2-6 | TRBV9 | - | TGTGCCAGCAGCGTTGAGGGCAACGTCCTGACTTTC | CASSVEGNVLTF
TRBD2 | TRBJ2-3 | TRBV4-2 | - | TGTGCCAGCAGCCAAGGGGGGACTAGCGGGGGCCGGGATACGCAGTATTTT | CASSQGGTSGGRDTQYF
- | TRBJ2-1 | TRBV29-1 | few | TGCAGCGTTGAAGATCCGGAGGGTTCGGACGTCCAGTTCTTC | CSVEDPEGSDVQFF
- | TRBJ1-5 | TRBV7-9 | - | TGTGCCAGCAGCAAAACCAATACAGGGCCGGCTCAGCCCCAGCATTTT | CASSKTNTGPAQPQHF
- | TRBJ2-3 | TRBV2 | once | TGTGCCAGCAGTGAAACCCATGCCAGAGATACGCAGTATTTT | CASSETHARDTQYF